This record looks at one T cell receptor beta chain sequence and its context. The target antigen is unknown. This record comes from a study of response to subunit inactivated influenza vaccine. TCRdb re-called the RT-PCR reads with MiXCR, one entry per CDR3 protein. The data show fewer than 350,000 distinct CDR3 sequences, roughly 22% seen once. The V end lost 2 bases, the J end lost 3 bases, and 11 bases lay between the germline ends. Germline V gene lookup returns CDR1 DFQATT and CDR2 SNEGSKA (reference sequence). The CDR3 consists of 14 residues. General study results and limits: Each seasonal influenza vaccination, the authors suggested, recruits few new T cells.

This TCR came from a man between 45 and 75 years old who received an inactivated influenza vaccine. This material consisted of PBMCs from blood, taken 21 months after vaccination. The rearrangement joins TRBV20-1 to TRBJ2-1; no clear D gene. The CDR3 loop is CSARTALVYNEQFF. CDR3 nucleotide sequence: TGCAGTGCTAGAACGGCGCTAGTCTACAATGAGCAGTTCTTC.